Each of the 27 T cell receptor beta chains below was sequenced from the same sample in a study of response to subunit inactivated influenza vaccine. TCRdb processed the RT-PCR reads anew with MiXCR; each CDR3 protein has one entry. The sample has about 700,000 distinct CDR3 sequences; less than 20% are singletons. This specimen consisted of PBMCs from blood, obtained 11 to 12 days after vaccination. Receptors originate from a man aged 50 to 60 who received an inactivated influenza vaccine.

This clonotype was observed at least ten times. The gene calls are TRBV6-2 or TRBV6-3 and TRBJ2-7, with TRBD2 matching 10 bases. Unmatched junction bases numbered 7, after V lost 6 bases and J lost 2 bases. Germline values: CDR1 MNHEY, CDR2 SVGEGT. The CDR3 length is 15 residues. CDR3 residues: CASSYGAGGPYEQYF. In nucleotides, the CDR3 is TGTGCCAGCAGCTACGGAGCGGGAGGGCCCTACGAGCAGTACTTC.

This clonotype appeared a few times. This chain joins TRBV4-1 and TRBJ2-5, with D possibly matching TRBD1 (5 bases). The CDR3 contains 15 residues. The V end lost 1 base, the J end lost 6 bases, and 15 bases lay between the germline ends. Germline CDR1 MGHRA, CDR2 YSYEKL. Here the CDR3 reads CASSQAGSVGQTQYF. For the CDR3, the DNA is TGCGCCAGCAGCCAAGCTGGATCTGTGGGGCAGACCCAGTACTTC.

The sample holds a few counts of this clonotype. The V gene is TRBV10-3, the J gene TRBJ2-7, with TRBD2 matching over 12 bases. The V gene's germline CDR1 is ENHRY and CDR2 SYGVKD. The CDR3 is made up of 15 amino acids. The junction had 8 bases not matched to a gene; V was cut back by 5 bases and J by 6 bases. For the CDR3, the DNA is TGTGCCATCAGTACTAGCGGGAGGACTCATTCCGAGCAGTACTTC. This encodes CAISTSGRTHSEQYF.

The chain combines TRBV6-5 with TRBJ2-1; 7 bases line up with TRBD1. The CDR3 sequence is 16 residues long. The V gene end was trimmed by 0 bases and the J gene end by 6 bases; junction bases not matched to a gene: 8. CDR1 MNHEY and CDR2 SVGAGI come from the germline V gene. DNA for the CDR3: TGTGCCAGCAGTTACTCATCCGGGACAGTCCCCAATGAGCAGTTCTTC. It is translated as CASSYSSGTVPNEQFF.

This clonotype was seen a handful of times. This CDR3 is CASSPQDTQYF. CDR3 sequence (DNA): TGTGCCAGCAGCCCACAAGATACGCAGTATTTT. The rearrangement links TRBV12-3 or TRBV12-4 to TRBJ2-3; no clear D gene. Trimming shortened V by 6 bases and J by 5 bases, and 6 bases separated the two germline ends. This CDR3 has 11 amino acids.

This clonotype was seen a few times. J is TRBJ2-1 and V is TRBV20-1; D perhaps matches TRBD2 (7 bases). Germline CDR1 is DFQATT and CDR2 is SNEGSKA (reference sequence). Trimming pared 3 bases from V and 0 bases from J, leaving 9 bases between. The CDR3 totals 14 residues. CDR3 protein: CSASRGASYNEQFF. CDR3 in DNA: TGCAGTGCTAGCCGGGGGGCCTCCTACAATGAGCAGTTCTTC.

This clonotype turned up a few times. The chain recombines TRBV7-2 with TRBJ1-2; perhaps TRBD1 as D (6 bases). Trimming took off 2 bases at V and 8 bases at J, with 12 bases between the two ends. The CDR3 runs 13 residues. In germline, CDR1 is SGHTA, CDR2 FQGNSA. CDR3: CASSLTGGWGYTF. The CDR3 bases are TGTGCCAGCAGCTTAACGGGGGGCTGGGGCTACACCTTC.

The J gene is TRBJ2-5, the V gene TRBV10-3; 8 nucleotides align to TRBD2. This CDR3 has 14 amino acids. Trimming removed 0 bases from V and 3 bases from J; junction bases left unmatched: 0. Germline lookup yields CDR1 ENHRY and CDR2 SYGVKD. The CDR3: CAISESLAEETQYF. CDR3 in DNA: TGTGCCATCAGTGAGTCACTAGCGGAAGAGACCCAGTACTTC.

This clonotype was seen a few times. The chain uses TRBV29-1 and TRBJ2-5; 8 bases match TRBD2. The junction had 6 bases not matched to a gene; V was cut back by 7 bases and J by 2 bases. This CDR3 comprises 13 residues. CDR1 is SQVTM and CDR2 is ANQGSEA in the germline V gene. The CDR3 reads CSALGGGQETQYF. As DNA, the CDR3 is TGCAGCGCACTCGGGGGGGGTCAAGAGACCCAGTACTTC. The whole variable domain, filled in from reference TRBV29-1 and TRBJ2-5, reads SAVISQKPSRDICQRGTSLTIQCQVDSQVTMMFWYRQQPGQSLTLIATANQGSEATYESGFVIDKFPISRPNLTFSTLTVSNMSPEDSSIYLCSALGGGQETQYFGPGTRLLVL.

Only a few counts were recorded for this clonotype. The V gene is TRBV20-1, the J gene TRBJ2-3; D might be TRBD1 (5 bases). CDR1 DFQATT and CDR2 SNEGSKA come from the germline V gene (reference sequence). V lost 1 base, J lost 7 bases, and 18 bases lay in between. The CDR3 runs to 15 residues. The CDR3 sequence: CSARGAQGSTYTQYF. The CDR3, as DNA: TGCAGTGCTAGAGGGGCGCAGGGTTCGACGTATACGCAGTATTTT.

The V gene is TRBV20-1, the J gene TRBJ2-3; D remains ambiguous. This CDR3 comprises 12 residues. Germline V gene sequence: CDR1 DFQATT, CDR2 SNEGSKA (reference sequence). V was trimmed by 0 bases and J by 5 bases, leaving 6 bases between them. The CDR3: CSARDSIDTQYF. The CDR3 bases are TGCAGTGCTAGAGATTCCATAGATACGCAGTATTTT.

This clonotype was picked up a small number of times. This rearrangement joins TRBV4-2 to TRBJ2-7; D is perhaps TRBD1 (6 bases). Deletions cut 0 bases from V and 1 base from J, with 16 bases between. This CDR3 spans 17 amino acids. In germline, CDR1 is LGHNA, CDR2 YNFKEQ. CDR3 coding DNA: TGTGCCAGCAGCCAAGAGTGGGGTGACAGGAGATCCTACGAGCAGTACTTC. Translation: CASSQEWGDRRSYEQYF.

This clonotype was seen more than once but under ten times. V and J are TRBV30 and TRBJ2-1; D might be TRBD1 (6 bases). The CDR3 length is 12 residues. Trimming took 1 base from V and 6 from J, leaving 7 bases between them. Germline V lookup: CDR1 GTSNPN, CDR2 SVGIG (reference sequence). CDR3 bases: TGTGCCTGGAGTGCACAGGGCAATGAGCAGTTCTTC. Translation: CAWSAQGNEQFF.

The sample holds many counts of this clonotype. V and J are TRBV9 and TRBJ2-6; weak D call: TRBD2 (6 bases). Germline-derived CDR1 and CDR2 are SGDLS and YYNGEE. V was cut by 0 bases and J by 2 bases, with 6 bases left in between. The CDR3 has 15 amino acids. The CDR3 protein is CASSVAGAGANVLTF. DNA for the CDR3: TGTGCCAGCAGCGTAGCGGGGGCTGGGGCCAACGTCCTGACTTTC.

This clonotype was observed at least ten times. V is TRBV5-1 and J is TRBJ2-2; 8 nucleotides align to TRBD2. This CDR3 has 15 residues. Germline-derived CDR1 and CDR2 are SGHRS and YFSETQ. The trim removed 2 bases at V and 0 bases at J, leaving 0 bases unmatched. The CDR3 sequence is CASSFSGTNTGELFF. CDR3 bases: TGCGCCAGCAGCTTTAGCGGGACGAACACCGGGGAGCTGTTTTTT.

This clonotype has at least ten counts. The chain uses TRBV5-1 and TRBJ2-7; D call uncertain. Trimming removed 5 bases at V and 1 base at J, with 13 bases between. The CDR3 totals 14 residues. From germline, CDR1 is SGHRS and CDR2 YFSETQ. CDR3 sequence: CASSSSVGSYEQYF. Written as DNA, the CDR3 is TGCGCCAGCAGTTCATCGGTGGGGTCCTACGAGCAGTACTTC.

V usage is TRBV7-3 and J usage is TRBJ2-5; maybe TRBD2 (6 bases). Germline-derived CDR1 and CDR2 are SGHTA and FQGTGA. V lost 2 bases to trimming and J lost 5 bases, with 15 bases between them. CDR3 length: 15 residues. For the CDR3, the DNA is TGTGCCAGCAGCTTAGGTGCAGGGACTCTGGAGACCCAGTACTTC. Translation gives CASSLGAGTLETQYF.

There are a few counts of this clonotype. This chain connects TRBV6-1 to TRBJ2-4; D gene ambiguous. Trimming cost V 8 bases and J 0 bases, with 11 bases left between them. The germline CDR1 and CDR2 sequences are MNHNS and SASEGT. There are 14 residues in the CDR3. The CDR3: CASGNQLAKNIQYF. DNA of the CDR3: TGTGCCAGCGGTAATCAGCTAGCCAAAAACATTCAGTACTTC.

The table lists this clonotype with a few counts. V is TRBV28 and J is TRBJ2-7, with 12 positions matching TRBD1. Germline CDR1 MDHEN, CDR2 SYDVKM. Germline trimming cut 4 bases from V and 0 bases from J; bases unmatched to any gene: 4. This CDR3 has 16 residues. This CDR3 reads CASSSPGQGASYEQYF. CDR3 nucleotides: TGTGCCAGCAGTTCCCCGGGACAGGGGGCCTCCTACGAGCAGTACTTC.

V usage is TRBV28 and J usage is TRBJ2-7, with unresolved D. The CDR3 is 16 residues long. Between the trimmed V and J ends, which lost 4 bases and 1 base, there was a span of 17 bases. The germline V gene has CDR1 MDHEN and CDR2 SYDVKM. CDR3 sequence reads: CASSSGVLPQSYEQYF. The CDR3 DNA reads TGTGCCAGCAGTTCAGGTGTCCTACCTCAATCCTACGAGCAGTACTTC.

This clonotype showed up many times. The chain couples TRBV6-2 or TRBV6-3 to TRBJ1-5; possible D gene TRBD1, 5 bases. The V end was cut by 8 bases, the J end by 2 bases, with 22 bases between. The CDR3 is 17 amino acids. Germline CDR1 reads MNHEY; CDR2 reads SVGEGT. CDR3: CASRRGHFPAGNQPQHF. The CDR3 DNA sequence: TGTGCCAGCCGTCGAGGACATTTCCCTGCGGGCAATCAGCCCCAGCATTTT.

The rearrangement uses TRBV12-3 or TRBV12-4 and TRBJ2-6; no clear D gene. Between the trimmed V and J ends, which lost 9 bases and 4 bases, there was a span of 13 bases. CDR3 length: 14 amino acids. CDR3 bases: TGTGCCAGTACAATTCGGTCGGGGGCCAACGTCCTGACTTTC. Its translation: CASTIRSGANVLTF.

This clonotype was recorded many times. The gene calls are TRBV7-9 and TRBJ1-1; TRBD1 matches 9 bases. This CDR3 has 13 residues. The junction had 6 bases not matched to a gene; V was cut back by 5 bases and J by 8 bases. Germline-derived CDR1 and CDR2 are SEHNR and FQNEAQ (reference sequence). CDR3 coding DNA: TGTGCCAGCAGCACCGGACAGGGGCAGGAAGCTTTCTTT. Translation: CASSTGQGQEAFF.

Only a few counts were recorded for this clonotype. The chain uses TRBV5-1 and TRBJ1-1; maybe TRBD1 (6 bases). Trimming stripped 1 base from V and 2 bases from J, with 9 bases between. The germline V gene has CDR1 SGHRS and CDR2 YFSETQ. This CDR3 is built from 14 residues. As DNA, the CDR3 is TGCGCCAGCAGCTTGTGGACAGTTAACACTGAAGCTTTCTTT. Its protein product is CASSLWTVNTEAFF.

This clonotype was observed a few times. V and J are TRBV6-2 or TRBV6-3 and TRBJ2-1; D possibly matches TRBD1 or TRBD2 (5 bases each). This CDR3 comprises 14 residues. Trimming removed 7 bases from V and 4 bases from J, with 14 bases in between. Germline V gene sequence: CDR1 MNHEY, CDR2 SVGEGT. The DNA of the CDR3 is TGTGCCAGCACTGGGGGTAAGGCGTACAATGAGCAGTTCTTC. Translating gives CASTGGKAYNEQFF.

The chain links TRBV20-1 to TRBJ2-1, with no clear D. The germline V gene has CDR1 DFQATT and CDR2 SNEGSKA (reference sequence). This CDR3 has 12 amino acids. V shed 4 bases and J shed 5 bases, with 9 bases lying between them. In DNA form, the CDR3 reads TGCAGTGCTACAGAAATAAACAATGAGCAGTTCTTC. As protein: CSATEINNEQFF.

This clonotype was seen a handful of times. The V gene is TRBV12-3 or TRBV12-4, the J gene TRBJ2-1, with a tentative D call TRBD2 (6 bases). The CDR3 loop spans 14 amino acids. Trimming cost V 7 bases and J 2 bases, with 12 bases left between them. The CDR3 reads CASTLSGTYNEQFF. The CDR3 region has the DNA TGTGCCAGCACTCTTAGCGGTACCTACAATGAGCAGTTCTTC.